This is a list of T cell receptor beta chains from one sample in a study of response to subunit inactivated influenza vaccine. TCRdb passed the RT-PCR reads through MiXCR, listing each CDR3 protein once. The sample includes 650,000 to 850,000 distinct CDR3 sequences, around 14% of them seen just once. The specimen was PBMCs from blood, collected around 15 days before vaccination. The receptors stem from a man aged 50 or older who received an inactivated influenza vaccine. CDR3s include the opening cysteine and the closing phenylalanine or tryptophan. The D gene is left open where the match is weak. Rows give clone size only sometimes, using once, few, many, or a class for an expanded clone.

j_call d_call v_call clone_size cdr3_nt cdr3_aa
TRBJ1-2 TRBD1 TRBV27 few TGTGCCAGCAGTTTGGCGGGACAGGGTATCGGCGGCTACACCTTC CASSLAGQGIGGYTF
TRBJ1-4 . TRBV4-3 few TGCGCCAGCAGCCAAAATCTCAGTCGGGAAAAACTGTTTTTT CASSQNLSREKLFF
TRBJ2-5 . TRBV29-1 few TGCAGCGGGGGAGAGGGTCCGCTCCAGTACTTC CSGGEGPLQYF
TRBJ2-1 TRBD2 TRBV2 . TGTGCCAGCAGCGCCGGACTAGCGGGATATGAGCAGTTCTTC CASSAGLAGYEQFF
TRBJ1-3 . TRBV29-1 few TGCAGCGTTGAACGGGGGTCTGGAAACACCATATATTTT CSVERGSGNTIYF
TRBJ2-3 . TRBV6-1 few TGTGCCAGCAGGAAAACTAGGACAGATACGCAGTATTTT CASRKTRTDTQYF
TRBJ1-2 . TRBV12-3/TRBV12-4 . TGTGCCAGCAGTTTTAAGGGTGGCGGTGGCTACACCTTC CASSFKGGGGYTF
TRBJ2-7 . TRBV5-5 . TGTGCCAGCAGCTCCCAGGGGTTTGACGAGCAGTACTTC CASSSQGFDEQYF
TRBJ2-1 TRBD2 TRBV7-9 . TGTGCCAGCAGCTTAAATAGCGGGGCAGCTGAGCAGTTCTTC CASSLNSGAAEQFF
TRBJ1-5 . TRBV2 . TGTGCCAGCGGAGGGGGGCTATATCAGCCCCAGCATTTT CASGGGLYQPQHF
TRBJ2-5 TRBD1 TRBV12-3/TRBV12-4 . TGTGCCAGCAGTACAACCGGGACAGGGAGGGAGACCCAGTACTTC CASSTTGTGRETQYF
TRBJ1-2 . TRBV20-1 few TGCAGTGCTAGAGATGGGGGGGGACGCTATGGCTACACCTTC CSARDGGGRYGYTF
TRBJ2-1 TRBD2 TRBV10-3 few TGTGCCGTCGAGACTAGCGGGAGTAATGAGCAGTTCTTC CAVETSGSNEQFF
TRBJ2-7 . TRBV19 . TGTGCCAGTAGTACCCAGGACAGCCGTGCCTACGAGCAGTACTTC CASSTQDSRAYEQYF
TRBJ1-5 . TRBV4-3 . TGCGCCAGCAGCCAACGGTGGCAGGAGTCCAATCAGCCCCAGCATTTT CASSQRWQESNQPQHF
TRBJ2-1 . TRBV4-1 . TGCGCCAGCAGCCAAGCGGCTAGCCCCAATGAGCAGTTCTTC CASSQAASPNEQFF
TRBJ1-2 . TRBV29-1 many TGCAGCGTTGATAGCTTGGAAGGCTACACCTTC CSVDSLEGYTF
TRBJ2-7 . TRBV30 few TGTGCCTGGACCCCGGGGCAGCACGTCTACGAGCAGTACTTC CAWTPGQHVYEQYF
TRBJ1-2 . TRBV28 many TGTGCCAGCAGTTTCTCGAGGGGCTACACCTTC CASSFSRGYTF
TRBJ2-1 . TRBV30 . TGTGCCTCAACCGCGGGGGCCCGCCATTCGGGTGAGCAGTTCTTC CASTAGARHSGEQFF
TRBJ2-1 TRBD2 TRBV4-3 few TGCGCCAGCAGCCAAGTATTGGCGGGAGGTGGGTCCTACAATGAGCAGTTCTTC CASSQVLAGGGSYNEQFF
TRBJ1-1 TRBD1 TRBV4-3 few TGCGCCAGCAGCGACAGGGGCAACACTGAAGCTTTCTTT CASSDRGNTEAFF
TRBJ2-5 . TRBV5-1 . TGCGCCAGCAGCTTCCAGCAGACCCAGTACTTC CASSFQQTQYF
TRBJ2-7 TRBD1 TRBV4-1 . TGCGCCAGCAGCCAAACCGGGACAGCAACCTACGAGCAGTACTTC CASSQTGTATYEQYF
TRBJ2-5 . TRBV7-8 many TGTGCCAGCAGTAGATTCGGGGACTGGAAGAAAGAGACCCAGTACTTC CASSRFGDWKKETQYF
TRBJ1-6 TRBD1 TRBV12-3/TRBV12-4 . TGTGCCAGCAGTTTGTCCGGGACAGGGCGTTCACCCCTCCACTTT CASSLSGTGRSPLHF
TRBJ1-1 . TRBV19 many TGTGCCAGTAGTCCGGCGGACCTCAATGCGGCTTTCTTT CASSPADLNAAFF
TRBJ2-2 TRBD1 TRBV7-2 few TGTGCCAGCAGACGGGACAGAACGAACACCGGGGAGCTGTTTTTT CASRRDRTNTGELFF
TRBJ1-2 TRBD1 TRBV6-1 . TGTGCCAGCAGTCCCGGACAGGTGCCACCGCGGGGCTATGGCTACACCTTC CASSPGQVPPRGYGYTF
TRBJ2-1 . TRBV12-3/TRBV12-4 many TGTGCCAGCAGTTTAGGTGCGGGGCGACTGGCGAATGAGCAGTTCTTC CASSLGAGRLANEQFF
TRBJ1-4 . TRBV12-3/TRBV12-4 few TGTGCCAGCAGTTTACCAGGGGTTGGTGAAAAACTGTTTTTT CASSLPGVGEKLFF
TRBJ2-1 . TRBV7-2 few TGTGCCAGCAGCTTAGGGTGGGCGGGTGCGATTGTGCAGTTCTTC CASSLGWAGAIVQFF
TRBJ2-1 TRBD2 TRBV4-1 many TGCGCCAGCAGCCAAGACCTCCCGACTAGCGGGACTATCCTCAACAATGAGCAGTTCTTC CASSQDLPTSGTILNNEQFF
TRBJ2-7 TRBD2 TRBV20-1 . TGCAGTGCTAGAGATCGGTCGGGAGGTTCATCCTACGAGCAGTACTTC CSARDRSGGSSYEQYF
TRBJ2-7 . TRBV27 . TGTGCCAGCAGCCGAGGTTGGGACACCTACGAGCAGTACTTC CASSRGWDTYEQYF
TRBJ1-1 . TRBV6-5 few TGTGCCAGCAGTTACGGCTCAGGGGTGAACACTGAAGCTTTCTTT CASSYGSGVNTEAFF